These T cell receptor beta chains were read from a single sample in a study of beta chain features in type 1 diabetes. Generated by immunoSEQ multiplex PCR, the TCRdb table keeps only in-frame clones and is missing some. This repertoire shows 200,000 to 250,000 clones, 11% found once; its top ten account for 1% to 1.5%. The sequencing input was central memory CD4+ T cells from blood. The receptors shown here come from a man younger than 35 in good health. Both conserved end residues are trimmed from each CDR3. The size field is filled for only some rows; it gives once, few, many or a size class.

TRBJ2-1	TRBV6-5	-	ASSYSPGAYNEQF
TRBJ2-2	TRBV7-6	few	ASVEGNTGELF
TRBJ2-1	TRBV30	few	AWSVGALGNEQF
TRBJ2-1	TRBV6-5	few	ASSYGRRGGEQF
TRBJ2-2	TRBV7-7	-	ASSLAVPGGTGELF
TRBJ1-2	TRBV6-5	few	ASSRDREYGYT
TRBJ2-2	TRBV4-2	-	ASSQVGSRNTGELF
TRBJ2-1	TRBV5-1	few	ASSATGYNEQF
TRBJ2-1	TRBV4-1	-	ASSQARGSSYNEQF
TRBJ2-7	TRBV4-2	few	ASSQGASGGPEQY
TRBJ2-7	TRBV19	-	ASSRIAVGSREQY
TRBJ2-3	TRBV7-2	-	ASSQYRVQADTQY
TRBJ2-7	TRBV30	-	AWSNGGSTYEQY
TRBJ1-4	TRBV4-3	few	ASSQNLLTLAASNEKLF
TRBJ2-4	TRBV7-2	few	ASSQVRTGGSIQY
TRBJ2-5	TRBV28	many	ASSRQETQY
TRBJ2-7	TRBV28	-	ASSLRAGGFYEQY
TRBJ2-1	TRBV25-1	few	ASSENLAVNEQF
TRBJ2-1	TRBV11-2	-	ASSLGDRGVYNEQF
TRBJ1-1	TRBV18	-	ASSPLRAGAEAF
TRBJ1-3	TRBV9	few	ASSVDLGSGNTIY
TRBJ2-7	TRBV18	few	ASSPSGTASYEQY
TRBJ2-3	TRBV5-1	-	ASRDTSTDTQY
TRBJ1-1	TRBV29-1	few	SAPSRNPGFGEAF
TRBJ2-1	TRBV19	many	ASSIKGGSAYNEQF
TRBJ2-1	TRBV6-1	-	ASSEAWTGVREQF
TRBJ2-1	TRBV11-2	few	ASSSWTGRTYNEQF
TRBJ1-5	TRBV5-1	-	ASSLDGGGHQPQH
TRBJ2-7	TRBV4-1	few	ASSLTRTGWEEQY
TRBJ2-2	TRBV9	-	ASSVVAVGNTGELF
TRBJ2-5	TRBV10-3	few	AISGQEQETQY
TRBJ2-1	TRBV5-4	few	ASSLRSSGNGDEQF
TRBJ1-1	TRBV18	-	ASSQGLMNTEAF
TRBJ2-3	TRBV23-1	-	ASSRAAADTQY
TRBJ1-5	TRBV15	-	ATSRAAWGDGQPQH
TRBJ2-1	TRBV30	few	AWRRSSYNEQF
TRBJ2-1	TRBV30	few	AWSIAPGGNEQF
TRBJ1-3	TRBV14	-	ASSQVTGGNTIY
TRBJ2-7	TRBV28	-	ASSFPYPLSYEQY
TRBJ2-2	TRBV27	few	ASSQTWTGTGELF
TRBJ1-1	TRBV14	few	ASSQQGTGREAF
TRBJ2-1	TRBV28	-	ASSLRAGGIL
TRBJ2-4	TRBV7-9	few	ASSLGLAGEIQY